One and the same sample provided the 32 T cell receptor beta chains below, sequenced in a study of blood T cells in healthy people across ages. Combining a sample-barcoded 5' primer with a J-beta primer mix, a second PCR ran for roughly 6 to 12 cycles. In TCRdb, the 5' RACE reads were re-called with MiXCR into one record per CDR3 protein. The repertoire holds about a million distinct CDR3 sequences, with more than 30% as singletons. Sequencing was done on a sample of blood. These receptors all come from a man aged 18 to 29 in good health.

This clonotype has just a few counts. This sequence joins TRBV12-3 or TRBV12-4 and TRBJ2-3; 10 nucleotides align to TRBD2. The CDR3 length is 14 residues. With 6 bases clipped from V and 9 bases from J, the junction kept 9 bases outside the gene matches. The CDR3 region is CASSPPGLADTQYF. The CDR3 DNA reads as TGTGCCAGCAGCCCACCAGGACTAGCGGACACGCAGTATTTT.

V usage is TRBV6-2 or TRBV6-3 and J usage is TRBJ2-7; D not resolved. Per the germline V gene, CDR1 is MNHEY and CDR2 is SVGEGT. This CDR3 contains 13 residues. Trimming stripped 6 bases from V and 1 base from J, with 10 bases between. The CDR3 DNA follows: TGTGCCAGCAGGAAACAGATTTCCTACGAGCAGTACTTC. Amino acid sequence: CASRKQISYEQYF.

The rearrangement links TRBV29-1 to TRBJ1-2; a possible D gene is TRBD1 (6 bases). The CDR3 spans 11 residues. V lost 3 bases to trimming and J lost 13 bases, with 15 bases between them. CDR1 and CDR2 from the germline V gene are SQVTM and ANQGSEA. Here the CDR3 reads CSVDLDTGPTF. In nucleotides, the CDR3 is TGCAGCGTTGATTTGGATACAGGGCCCACCTTC.

V and J are TRBV6-2 or TRBV6-3 and TRBJ1-5; D remains unclear. This CDR3 has 16 amino acids. V lost 6 bases to trimming and J lost 6 bases, with 21 bases between them. CDR1 and CDR2 from the germline V gene are MNHEY and SVGEGT. The CDR3 DNA follows: TGTGCCAGCAGCCACTCTACACGGGGTTGGGGTCAGCCCCAGCATTTT. Protein product: CASSHSTRGWGQPQHF.

This sequence joins TRBV3-1 and TRBJ1-6; D may be TRBD1 (6 bases). The germline V and J ends were trimmed by 5 bases and 4 bases, with 21 bases remaining between them. The V gene's germline CDR1 is LGHDT and CDR2 YNNKEL (reference sequence). CDR3 length equals 18 residues. DNA of the CDR3: TGTGCCAGCAGCGATCGGAGGAGACAGGTTCTTTATAATTCACCCCTCCACTTT. Amino acids: CASSDRRRQVLYNSPLHF.

The J gene is TRBJ2-7, the V gene TRBV10-3; 14 nucleotides match TRBD2. CDR3 size: 13 residues. Germline CDR1 reads ENHRY; CDR2 reads SYGVKD. With 9 bases clipped from V and 7 bases from J, the junction kept 5 bases outside the gene matches. The CDR3 DNA reads as TGTGCCATGGGACTAGCGGGGGCCAATGAGCAGTACTTC. Protein product: CAMGLAGANEQYF.

For the CDR3, the DNA is TGTGCCAGCAGCTCCTCATGGGGAGATACGCAGTATTTT. It codes for CASSSSWGDTQYF. The V gene is TRBV7-2, the J gene TRBJ2-3; D is unresolved. The length of the CDR3 is 13 residues. CDR1 and CDR2 from the germline V gene are SGHTA and FQGNSA. With 4 bases removed from V and 5 bases from J, the gap between germline ends came to 10 bases.

V and J are TRBV3-1 and TRBJ1-2, with 7 nucleotides matching TRBD1. The CDR3 totals 15 residues. The V gene end was trimmed by 1 base and the J gene end by 3 bases; junction bases not matched to a gene: 5. Germline V gene sequence: CDR1 LGHDT, CDR2 YNNKEL (reference sequence). This chain's CDR3 is CASSQGQGRYYGYTF. The CDR3 DNA is TGTGCCAGCAGCCAAGGACAGGGTAGATACTATGGCTACACCTTC.

The gene calls are TRBV7-6 and TRBJ2-1; weak D call: TRBD1 (6 bases). The CDR3 sequence is 14 residues long. CDR1 is SGHVS and CDR2 is FNYEAQ in the germline V gene. The V end was cut by 5 bases, the J end by 3 bases, with 11 bases between. The DNA for the CDR3 is TGTGCCAGCAGCCCGAGGGGGTACTACAATGAGCAGTTCTTC. It translates to CASSPRGYYNEQFF.

The chain has TRBV2 and TRBJ2-3, with a tentative D call TRBD1 (7 bases). This CDR3 comprises 16 residues. The V gene's germline CDR1 is SNHLY and CDR2 FYNNEI. With 1 base removed from V and 6 bases from J, the gap between germline ends came to 17 bases. In DNA form, the CDR3 reads TGTGCCAGCAGTGAAGGGGCAGGGGGGACACTCGATACGCAGTATTTT. It is translated as CASSEGAGGTLDTQYF.

The chain combines TRBV10-3 with TRBJ1-2, with TRBD1 matching over 8 bases. Trimming at V came to 4 bases and at J to 2 bases, leaving 3 bases not matched to a gene. The CDR3 length is 14 residues. Germline lookup yields CDR1 ENHRY and CDR2 SYGVKD. The CDR3, as DNA: TGTGCCATCAGTGGGACAGGGCAGAACTATGGCTACACCTTC. Translated: CAISGTGQNYGYTF.

This clonotype showed up just a few times. J is TRBJ2-3 and V is TRBV6-5; TRBD2 matches at 9 bases. V trimming: 7 bases; J trimming: 3 bases; junction bases outside the gene matches: 11. CDR1 and CDR2 from the germline V gene are MNHEY and SVGAGI. This CDR3 has 16 residues. The CDR3 here is CASNTRSSGGTDTQYF. In DNA, the CDR3 is TGTGCCAGCAATACCCGTTCGAGCGGGGGGACAGATACGCAGTATTTT.

About this clonotype: A much larger clone differs from this one at a single base, so this may be a read error. The chain has TRBV29-1 and TRBJ2-5; 8 nucleotides line up with TRBD1. The CDR3 has 13 amino acids. CDR1 and CDR2 (germline): SQVTM, ANQGSEA. The J segment lost 11 bases and the V segment lost 4 bases, leaving 12 bases of the junction unmatched. This CDR3 is CSVAGTGAYGQYF. The CDR3 DNA is TGCAGCGTTGCCGGGACAGGAGCCTACGGGCAGTACTTC.

To note about this clonotype: One end of the junction varies from germline; a read error may be responsible. The chain employs TRBV7-7 and TRBJ2-3; D unclear. Germline assignment: CDR1 SSHAT and CDR2 FNYEAQ (reference sequence). The CDR3 loop spans 15 amino acids. CDR3 region: CASSSRRAGTDTQYF. The DNA of the CDR3 is TGTGCTAGCAGCTCTAGACGAGCTGGCACAGATACGCAGTATTTT.

V is TRBV7-2 and J is TRBJ2-5, with 7 bases identical to TRBD1. The CDR3 has 14 amino acids. Germline V gene lookup returns CDR1 SGHTA and CDR2 FQGNSA. V dropped 1 base and J dropped 5; count of bases not matched to a gene: 4. The CDR3 spells CASSLGGTAETQYF. CDR3 DNA sequence: TGTGCCAGCAGCTTAGGAGGGACAGCGGAGACCCAGTACTTC.

This clonotype has more than one count but fewer than ten. The gene calls are TRBV28 and TRBJ1-1; 8 bases line up with TRBD1. The CDR3 loop spans 14 amino acids. Per germline, CDR1 MDHEN and CDR2 SYDVKM. With 5 bases clipped from V and 3 bases from J, the junction kept 5 bases outside the gene matches. As DNA, the CDR3 is TGTGCCAGCAGTGGGGGACAGGCCTACACTGAAGCTTTCTTT. It codes for CASSGGQAYTEAFF.

A few counts support this clonotype. The germline gene is not matched at one end of the junction; a read error may be the cause. This chain joins TRBV5-1 and TRBJ1-4; no clear D. This CDR3 region has 14 residues. CDR1 SGHRS and CDR2 YFSETQ come from the germline V gene. In DNA, the CDR3 is TGCGCCAGCAGCCCGACTGAATCTAATGAAAAGCTGTTTTTT. Translation gives CASSPTESNEKLFF. Full variable domain (remainder filled in from reference TRBV5-1 and TRBJ1-4): KAGVTQTPRYLIKTRGQQVTLSCSPISGHRSVSWYQQTPGQGLQFLFEYFSETQRNKGNFPGRFSGRQFSNSRSEMNVSTLELGDSALYLCASSPTESNEKLFFGSGTQLSVL.

V and J are TRBV28 and TRBJ1-2; D is unresolved. The CDR3 loop spans 14 amino acids. With 2 bases removed from V and 1 base from J, the gap between germline ends came to 8 bases. CDR1 and CDR2 from the germline V gene are MDHEN and SYDVKM. The DNA for the CDR3 is TGTGCCAGCAGTTTACTTCACTTTAACTATGGCTACACCTTC. Translation gives CASSLLHFNYGYTF.

This clonotype has more than one count but fewer than ten. The chain has TRBV6-6 and TRBJ1-4, with D maybe TRBD1 (5 bases). The V end was cut by 2 bases, the J end by 2 bases, with 12 bases between. The CDR3 covers 16 residues. Germline lookup yields CDR1 MNHNY and CDR2 SVGAGI (reference sequence). The CDR3 DNA reads TGTGCCAGCAGTTACACCCCGTGGGGGACTAATGAAAAACTGTTTTTT. This sequence encodes CASSYTPWGTNEKLFF.

V usage is TRBV7-3 and J usage is TRBJ2-1, with 8 bases identical to TRBD1. Germline V gene data show CDR1 as SGHTA and CDR2 as FQGTGA. V gave up 2 bases and J gave up 6 bases; unmatched junction bases: 0. The CDR3 covers 13 residues. This CDR3 reads CASSLQGANEQFF. CDR3 DNA: TGTGCCAGCAGCTTACAGGGGGCCAATGAGCAGTTCTTC. The whole variable domain, remainder taken from reference TRBV7-3 and TRBJ2-1, is GAGVSQTPSNKVTEKGKYVELRCDPISGHTALYWYRQSLGQGPEFLIYFQGTGAADDSGLPNDRFFAVRPEGSVSTLKIQRTERGDSAVYLCASSLQGANEQFFGPGTRLTVL.

The V and J genes are TRBV4-3 and TRBJ2-5, with a tentative D call TRBD2 (5 bases). The germline V and J ends were trimmed by 0 bases and 4 bases, with 9 bases remaining between them. Germline CDR1 is LGHNA and CDR2 is YSLEER. This CDR3 has 14 amino acids. In DNA, the CDR3 is TGCGCCAGCAGCCAAGAGCGGGCCCGAGAGACCCAGTACTTC. It encodes CASSQERARETQYF.

The chain combines TRBV28 with TRBJ2-1; tentative D call: TRBD2 (7 bases). V was trimmed by 6 bases and J by 7 bases, leaving 16 bases between them. Germline assignment: CDR1 MDHEN and CDR2 SYDVKM. The CDR3 is made up of 14 amino acids. The CDR3 loop reads CASSQGGGWNEQFF. DNA of the CDR3: TGTGCCAGCAGCCAAGGGGGGGGCTGGAATGAGCAGTTCTTC. Full variable domain (outside the CDR3, taken from reference TRBV28 and TRBJ2-1): DVKVTQSSRYLVKRTGEKVFLECVQDMDHENMFWYRQDPGLGLRLIYFSYDVKMKEKGDIPEGYSVSREKKERFSLILESASTNQTSMYLCASSQGGGWNEQFFGPGTRLTVL.

The J gene is TRBJ1-6, the V gene TRBV12-3 or TRBV12-4; D gene uncertain. This CDR3 is 15 amino acids long. The ends were cut back, 3 bases at V and 7 bases at J, with 13 bases in the middle. Written as DNA, the CDR3 is TGTGCCAGCAGTTTGGTTACCCTGGGGAATTCACCCCTCCACTTT. Translating gives CASSLVTLGNSPLHF.

Only one count was recorded for this clonotype. CDR3 DNA sequence: TGTGCCAGCAGTTTAAAGGGACAGGGGGCCTCGAACACCGGGGAGCTGTTTTTT. It is translated as CASSLKGQGASNTGELFF. The chain couples TRBV27 to TRBJ2-2; TRBD1 matches at 12 bases. The germline V gene has CDR1 MNHEY and CDR2 SMNVEV (reference sequence). The ends lost 2 bases at V and 0 bases at J; junction bases unmatched: 4. This CDR3 is built from 18 residues.

This clonotype was found a few times. The rearrangement joins TRBV20-1 to TRBJ2-2; TRBD1 aligns across 7 bases. The CDR3 spans 13 residues. Per germline, CDR1 DFQATT and CDR2 SNEGSKA (reference sequence). Trimming removed 5 bases from V and 2 bases from J; junction bases left unmatched: 2. The CDR3 nucleotides read TGCAGTGCTCGGGACAGAAACACCGGGGAGCTGTTTTTT. This gives the protein CSARDRNTGELFF.

The rearrangement uses TRBV10-3 and TRBJ2-3; D unclear. The germline V gene encodes CDR1 ENHRY and CDR2 SYGVKD. Trimming pared 10 bases from V and 0 bases from J, leaving 11 bases between. This CDR3 is built from 13 residues. The CDR3 DNA sequence: TGTGCCACCACCCCCGTTAGCACAGATACGCAGTATTTT. Residues: CATTPVSTDTQYF.

V and J are TRBV25-1 and TRBJ1-5, with no clear D. This CDR3 contains 13 residues. V was pared by 4 bases and J by 2 bases, with 6 bases between. The V gene's germline CDR1 is MGHDK and CDR2 SYGVNS. CDR3 sequence reads: CASSGFGNQPQHF. The CDR3 DNA reads TGTGCCAGCAGTGGATTCGGCAATCAGCCCCAGCATTTT.

V and J are TRBV4-3 and TRBJ2-3, with D uncertain. The germline V gene has CDR1 LGHNA and CDR2 YSLEER. CDR3 length: 14 residues. With 1 base removed from V and 3 bases from J, the gap between germline ends came to 8 bases. The CDR3 region is CASSQVPETDTQYF. The DNA for the CDR3 is TGCGCCAGCAGCCAAGTCCCAGAAACAGATACGCAGTATTTT.

This clonotype came up many times. For the CDR3, the DNA is TGTGCCAGCAGCTTGCCAGGGGACCTAGATACGCAGTATTTT. This encodes CASSLPGDLDTQYF. The J gene is TRBJ2-3, the V gene TRBV7-6; D may be TRBD1 (6 bases). Germline values: CDR1 SGHVS, CDR2 FNYEAQ. Trimming left V 3 bases short and J 5 bases short, with 12 bases between. The length of the CDR3 is 14 residues. Full variable domain (remainder filled in from reference TRBV7-6 and TRBJ2-3): GAGVSQSPRYKVTKRGQDVALRCDPISGHVSLYWYRQALGQGPEFLTYFNYEAQQDKSGLPNDRFSAERPEGSISTLTIQRTEQRDSAMYRCASSLPGDLDTQYFGPGTRLTVL.

This clonotype was detected many times. The chain combines TRBV29-1 with TRBJ1-1; TRBD1 is a possible D gene (6 bases). CDR1 and CDR2 from the germline V gene are SQVTM and ANQGSEA. The CDR3 spans 10 residues. V lost 7 bases, J lost 7 bases, and 10 bases lay in between. The CDR3 spells CSAQDSEAFF. The CDR3 DNA follows: TGCAGCGCCCAGGACAGTGAAGCTTTCTTT. Variable domain in full (rest from reference TRBV29-1 and TRBJ1-1): SAVISQKPSRDICQRGTSLTIQCQVDSQVTMMFWYRQQPGQSLTLIATANQGSEATYESGFVIDKFPISRPNLTFSTLTVSNMSPEDSSIYLCSAQDSEAFFGQGTRLTVV.

This clonotype has only a few counts. This rearrangement joins TRBV2 to TRBJ1-4; weak D call: TRBD1 (6 bases). CDR3 length equals 14 residues. V lost 4 bases and J 4 bases, leaving 10 bases between the germline ends. Germline V gene lookup returns CDR1 SNHLY and CDR2 FYNNEI. The CDR3 DNA sequence: TGTGCCAGCAGTGCCACAGGGCTTAATGAAAAACTGTTTTTT. This translates into CASSATGLNEKLFF.

Ten or more counts support this clonotype. The gene calls are TRBV9 and TRBJ2-1; D ambiguous. From germline, CDR1 is SGDLS and CDR2 YYNGEE. V was pared by 0 bases and J by 4 bases, with 5 bases between. CDR3 length: 13 amino acids. CDR3 protein: CASSVVGYNEQFF. CDR3 coding DNA: TGTGCCAGCAGCGTAGTGGGGTACAATGAGCAGTTCTTC.